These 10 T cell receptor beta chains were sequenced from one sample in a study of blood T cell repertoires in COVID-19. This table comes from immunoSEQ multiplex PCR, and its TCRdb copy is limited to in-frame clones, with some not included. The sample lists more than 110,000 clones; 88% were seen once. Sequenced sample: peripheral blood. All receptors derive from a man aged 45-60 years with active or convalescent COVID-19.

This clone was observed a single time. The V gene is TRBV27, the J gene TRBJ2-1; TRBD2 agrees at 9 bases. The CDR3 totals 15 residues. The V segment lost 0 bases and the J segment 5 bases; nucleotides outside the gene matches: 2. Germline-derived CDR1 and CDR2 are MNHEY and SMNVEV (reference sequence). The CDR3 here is CASSLSSGGHNEQFF. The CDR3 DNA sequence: TGTGCCAGCAGTTTATCTAGCGGGGGACACAATGAGCAGTTCTTC.

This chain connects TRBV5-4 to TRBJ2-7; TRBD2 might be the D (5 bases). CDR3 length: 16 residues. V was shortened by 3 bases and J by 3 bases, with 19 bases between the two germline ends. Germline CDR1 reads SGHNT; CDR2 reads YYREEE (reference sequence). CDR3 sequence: CASSSGSKAALYEQYF. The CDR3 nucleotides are TGTGCCAGCAGCTCGGGTAGTAAAGCGGCACTCTACGAGCAGTACTTC.

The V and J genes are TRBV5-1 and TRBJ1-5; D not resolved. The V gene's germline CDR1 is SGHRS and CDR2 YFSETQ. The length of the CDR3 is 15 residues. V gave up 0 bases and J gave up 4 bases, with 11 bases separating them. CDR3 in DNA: TGCGCCAGCAGCTTGGGCGGGCTGGGGAATCAGCCCCAGCATTTT. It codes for CASSLGGLGNQPQHF. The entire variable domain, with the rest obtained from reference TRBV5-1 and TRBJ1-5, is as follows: KAGVTQTPRYLIKTRGQQVTLSCSPISGHRSVSWYQQTPGQGLQFLFEYFSETQRNKGNFPGRFSGRQFSNSRSEMNVSTLELGDSALYLCASSLGGLGNQPQHFGDGTRLSIL.

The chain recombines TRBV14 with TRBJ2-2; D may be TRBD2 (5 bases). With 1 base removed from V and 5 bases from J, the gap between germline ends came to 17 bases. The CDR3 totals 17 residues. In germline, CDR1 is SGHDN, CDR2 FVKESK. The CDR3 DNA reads TGTGCCAGCAGCCAAGTCGCCTTCGTGGGAGTTACCGGGGAGCTGTTTTTT. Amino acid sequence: CASSQVAFVGVTGELFF.

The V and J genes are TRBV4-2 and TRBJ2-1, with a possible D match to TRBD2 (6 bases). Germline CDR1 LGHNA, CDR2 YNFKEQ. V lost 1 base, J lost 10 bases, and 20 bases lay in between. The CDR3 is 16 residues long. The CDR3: CASSQVTAGIQLEQFF. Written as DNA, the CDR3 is TGTGCCAGCAGCCAAGTAACAGCGGGTATACAATTGGAGCAGTTCTTC.

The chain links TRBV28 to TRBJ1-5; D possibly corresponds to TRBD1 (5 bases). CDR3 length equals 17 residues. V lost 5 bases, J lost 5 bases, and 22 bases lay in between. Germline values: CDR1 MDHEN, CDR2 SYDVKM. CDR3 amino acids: CASSHLLGTRGDQPQHF. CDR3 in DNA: TGTGCCAGCAGTCACCTCCTAGGGACTCGGGGGGATCAGCCCCAGCATTTT.

The CDR3, as DNA: TGTGCCAGCAGCTCGACTAGCGACGCAGATACGCAGTATTTT. Translation gives CASSSTSDADTQYF. The J gene is TRBJ2-3, the V gene TRBV7-3, with 8 bases aligning to TRBD2. Germline V gives CDR1 SGHTA, CDR2 FQGTGA. This CDR3 is 14 amino acids long. J lost 4 bases, V lost 4 bases, and 4 bases had no gene match.

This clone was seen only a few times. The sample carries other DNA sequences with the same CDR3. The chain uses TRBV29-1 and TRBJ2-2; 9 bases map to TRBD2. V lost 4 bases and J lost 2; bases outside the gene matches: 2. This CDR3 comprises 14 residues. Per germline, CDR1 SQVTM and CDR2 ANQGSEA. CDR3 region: CSVGLAVNTGELFF. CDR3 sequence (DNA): TGCAGCGTTGGACTAGCGGTAAACACCGGGGAGCTGTTTTTT.

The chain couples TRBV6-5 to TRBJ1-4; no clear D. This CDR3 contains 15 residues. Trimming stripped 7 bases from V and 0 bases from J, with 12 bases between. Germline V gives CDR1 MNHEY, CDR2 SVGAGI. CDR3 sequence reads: CASTTLRATNEKLFF. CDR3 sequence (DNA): TGTGCCAGCACCACCTTGAGAGCAACTAATGAAAAACTGTTTTTT.

CDR3 nucleotide sequence: TGTGCCAGCAGGGGACAGGGCAATCAGCCCCAGCATTTT. Protein: CASRGQGNQPQHF. The rearrangement links TRBV12-3 or TRBV12-4 to TRBJ1-5; 8 bases align to TRBD1. Trimming at V came to 6 bases and at J to 2 bases, leaving 0 bases not matched to a gene. The CDR3 contains 13 residues.